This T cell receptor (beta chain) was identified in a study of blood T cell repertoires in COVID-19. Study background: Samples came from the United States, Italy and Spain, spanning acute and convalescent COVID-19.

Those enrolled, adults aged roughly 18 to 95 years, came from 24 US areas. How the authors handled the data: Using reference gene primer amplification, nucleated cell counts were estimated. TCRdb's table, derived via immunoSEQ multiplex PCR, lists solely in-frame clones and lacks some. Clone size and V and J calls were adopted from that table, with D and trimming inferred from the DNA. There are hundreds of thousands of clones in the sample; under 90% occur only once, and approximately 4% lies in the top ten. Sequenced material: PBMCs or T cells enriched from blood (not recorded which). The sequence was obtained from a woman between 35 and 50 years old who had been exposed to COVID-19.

The CDR3 loop is CASSPQRGAGYEQFF. In nucleotides, the CDR3 is TGTGCCAGTAGCCCCCAGCGGGGGGCCGGGTATGAGCAGTTCTTC. V gene TRBV19 combines with J gene TRBJ2-1, with TRBD2 identical over 9 bases. Trimming took 6 bases from V and 8 from J; bases not matched to a gene: 11. Germline-derived CDR1 and CDR2 are LNHDA and SQIVND (reference sequence). The CDR3 is made up of 15 amino acids.